This T cell receptor (beta chain) was recorded in a study of spatial heterogeneity in lung cancer. The time point was: sample taken at primary tumor resection. Tumor, nontumor lung or frozen PBMC supplied whole RNA that was sequenced unsorted. There are many counts of this clonotype. Antigen specificity is unknown. Because this beta chain is a stray read in a library intended to capture alpha chains, its abundance should not be given much weight. A single record per CDR3 protein comes from TCRdb applying MiXCR to the 5' RACE reads. Here the sample spans under 14,000 distinct CDR3 sequences, around 6.9% being singletons. Deletions cut 4 bases from V and 0 bases from J, with 10 bases between. The CDR3 has 15 amino acids. CDR1 and CDR2 (germline): MGHRA, YSYEKL. General study findings and limits: Expanded tumor TCRs that were ubiquitous appeared in blood more at resection than follow-up.

This sequence joins TRBV4-1 and TRBJ2-1; the D gene is possibly TRBD2 (6 bases). The TCR sequence derives from a male donor with early-stage non-small cell lung cancer. The sequenced sample was PBMCs, obtained at surgery. The CDR3 DNA is TGCGCCAGCAGCCCTAGCGACTACTCCTACAATGAGCAGTTCTTC. It specifies CASSPSDYSYNEQFF.